The sequence of this T cell receptor beta chain was determined in a study of vaccination effects on CD4 cells after COVID-19. Sequenced by immunoSEQ multiplex PCR; TCRdb stores in-frame clones only, minus some. Here the sample spans 70,000 or so clones, 78% being singletons. Study-level points and caveats: Clones of infection and vaccine origin contracted markedly late after vaccination.

Concerning this clone: Its antigen is undetermined.

This CDR3 is built from 12 residues. The germline V gene has CDR1 SNHLY and CDR2 FYNNEI. Trimming took off 8 bases at V and 10 bases at J, with 15 bases between the two ends. Prior to sequencing, the ViraFEST assay stimulated PBMC with viral peptide pools, which expanded the antigen-specific CD4+ T cells. Researchers isolated CD4+ T cells once approximately eleven days of culture had elapsed. Testing of the vaccine recipients showed negative nucleocapsid antibodies and no prior SARS-CoV-2 infection. On day 3 and again on day 7, half the medium was replaced with IL-2 medium. The sequence was collected from a human donor who received a COVID-19 vaccine. The rearrangement links TRBV2 to TRBJ2-1, with TRBD2 as a possible D gene (5 bases). The source material was CD4+ T cells from PBMCs cultured with SARS-CoV-2 spike peptides, sampled before COVID-19 vaccination. The CDR3 sequence: CASRPGISEQFF. The DNA of the CDR3 is TGTGCCAGCCGGCCGGGGATCTCCGAGCAGTTCTTC. The full variable domain, rest sourced from reference TRBV2 and TRBJ2-1, is EPEVTQTPSHQVTQMGQEVILRCVPISNHLYFYWYRQILGQKVEFLVSFYNNEISEKSEIFDDQFSVERPDGSNFTLKIRSTKLEDSAMYFCASRPGISEQFFGPGTRLTVL.